The present T cell receptor beta chain was sequenced within a study of blood T cell repertoires in COVID-19. Profiling relied on immunoSEQ multiplex PCR, and the TCRdb table lists in-frame clones only, not all of them. The table records about 68,000 clones, 75% to 85% of them present only once. Trimming pared 5 bases from V and 8 bases from J, leaving 9 bases between. Germline CDR1 reads SGHDN; CDR2 reads FVKESK. The CDR3 has 12 residues. Material for sequencing was peripheral blood. The chain has TRBV14 and TRBJ1-4, with a tentative D call TRBD1 (6 bases). The source is a man in his fifties or sixties with acute or convalescent COVID-19. CDR3 sequence (DNA): TGTGCCAGCAGCTACCAGGGGGAAAAACTGTTTTTT. Protein product: CASSYQGEKLFF.